These 16 T cell receptor beta chains were all obtained from the same sample, sequenced in a study of PD-1 blockade in classical Hodgkin lymphoma. Profiling relied on immunoSEQ multiplex PCR, and the TCRdb table lists in-frame clones only, not all of them. The sample records more than 95,000 clones, approximately 90% being singletons. The sample's time point: cycle 4 day 1 (C4D1), after more than 5 weeks of nivolumab. Patients all relapsed after autologous stem cell transplantation, and there was variation in brentuximab vedotin exposure. The starting material was peripheral blood mononuclear cells (PBMCs), obtained before the fourth cycle of nivolumab. Receptor source: a human donor with classical Hodgkin lymphoma.

This sequence joins TRBV27 and TRBJ1-1, with 7 bases aligning to TRBD1. The V gene end was trimmed by 4 bases and the J gene end by 5 bases; junction bases not matched to a gene: 4. CDR1 is MNHEY and CDR2 is SMNVEV in the germline V gene (reference sequence). This CDR3 has 13 residues. Written as DNA, the CDR3 is TGTGCCAGCAGTTGGACAGGAAAAACTGAAGCTTTCTTT. This translates into CASSWTGKTEAFF.

This clone has just a few counts. The CDR3 nucleotides read TGTGCCAGCAGATCCCCCGGACTAGCGGGTGGGGAGCAGTTCTTC. Translating gives CASRSPGLAGGEQFF. This sequence joins TRBV13 and TRBJ2-1; the match to TRBD2 covers 11 bases. Trimming took 6 bases from V and 10 from J; bases not matched to a gene: 11. Germline V gene sequence: CDR1 PRHDT, CDR2 FYEKMQ (reference sequence). The CDR3 spans 15 residues.

The J gene is TRBJ2-1, the V gene TRBV27; D is unresolved. The V end lost 2 bases, the J end lost 8 bases, and 4 bases lay between the germline ends. The CDR3 length is 11 residues. Germline V gene sequence: CDR1 MNHEY, CDR2 SMNVEV (reference sequence). The DNA for the CDR3 is TGTGCCAGCAGTTTAGGTGATGAGCAGTTCTTC. Its translation is CASSLGDEQFF.

J is TRBJ2-7 and V is TRBV19; TRBD1 matches at 9 bases. CDR1 is LNHDA and CDR2 is SQIVND in the germline V gene (reference sequence). V gave up 5 bases and J gave up 2 bases; unmatched junction bases: 4. The CDR3 is 14 residues long. CDR3 residues: CASSPGTGPYEQYF. The CDR3 DNA is TGTGCCAGTAGTCCCGGGACAGGGCCCTACGAGCAGTACTTC. The variable domain in full, completed from reference TRBV19 and TRBJ2-7, reads DGGITQSPKYLFRKEGQNVTLSCEQNLNHDAMYWYRQDPGQGLRLIYYSQIVNDFQKGDIAEGYSVSREKKESFPLTVTSAQKNPTAFYLCASSPGTGPYEQYFGPGTRLTVT.

The chain couples TRBV4-1 to TRBJ2-5; 7 positions agree with TRBD2. V was pared by 5 bases and J by 2 bases, with 8 bases of the junction left unmatched. This CDR3 contains 15 residues. CDR1 and CDR2 from the germline V gene are MGHRA and YSYEKL. The CDR3 region has the DNA TGCGCCAGCAGCACCCACGCCGGGGGGCAAGAGACCCAGTACTTC. This gives the protein CASSTHAGGQETQYF.

The J gene is TRBJ2-7, the V gene TRBV7-2, with TRBD1 matching over 9 bases. After removal of 5 bases from V and 5 bases from J, the junction contained 7 bases not matched to a gene. Germline lookup yields CDR1 SGHTA and CDR2 FQGNSA. CDR3 length: 14 amino acids. CDR3 DNA sequence: TGTGCCAGCAGCAAGGACAGGGGAATCCACGAGCAGTACTTC. It specifies CASSKDRGIHEQYF.

The chain links TRBV6-1 to TRBJ1-5; D gene ambiguous. The CDR3 is 14 amino acids. Germline-derived CDR1 and CDR2 are MNHNS and SASEGT. V gave up 4 bases and J gave up 3 bases, with 10 bases separating them. The CDR3 bases are TGTGCCAGCAGTGCCCGGGCCGCCAATCAGCCCCAGCATTTT. It encodes CASSARAANQPQHF.

This rearrangement joins TRBV4-1 to TRBJ2-1; maybe TRBD2 (5 bases). CDR3 size: 15 residues. V lost 4 bases, J lost 2 bases, and 12 bases lay in between. CDR1 is MGHRA, CDR2 YSYEKL, per germline. CDR3 sequence reads: CASSRGGVTYNEQFF. CDR3 in DNA: TGCGCCAGCAGCCGTGGAGGAGTCACCTACAATGAGCAGTTCTTC.

The chain carries TRBV29-1 and TRBJ2-1, with 8 positions matching TRBD1. The V segment lost 5 bases and the J segment 2 bases; nucleotides outside the gene matches: 2. This CDR3 has 13 residues. CDR1 SQVTM and CDR2 ANQGSEA come from the germline V gene. The CDR3 nucleotides read TGCAGCGTTAGGGACAGGCCCTACAATGAGCAGTTCTTC. Its translation: CSVRDRPYNEQFF.

This chain uses TRBV18 with TRBJ2-7, with D possibly called TRBD1 or TRBD2 (5 bases each). V was cut by 0 bases and J by 2 bases, with 5 bases left in between. This CDR3 contains 13 residues. From germline, CDR1 is KGHSH and CDR2 LQKENI. The DNA of the CDR3 is TGTGCCAGCTCACCACCGGGGGCCTACGAGCAGTACTTC. It specifies CASSPPGAYEQYF.

V usage is TRBV7-2 and J usage is TRBJ2-2; no clear D. Trimming shortened V by 1 base and J by 6 bases, and 12 bases separated the two germline ends. The CDR3 runs to 15 residues. Germline CDR1 and CDR2: SGHTA and FQGNSA. CDR3 nucleotide sequence: TGTGCCAGCAGCTTAGGAAACCTCGGACCCGGGGAGCTGTTTTTT. The encoded protein is CASSLGNLGPGELFF.

This chain uses TRBV7-9 with TRBJ1-4, with D perhaps matching TRBD1 (5 bases). Germline-derived CDR1 and CDR2 are SEHNR and FQNEAQ (reference sequence). V was trimmed by 3 bases and J by 6 bases, leaving 14 bases between them. CDR3 length: 15 amino acids. The CDR3 loop reads CASSLQGLRYEKLFF. As DNA, the CDR3 is TGTGCCAGCAGCTTGCAGGGTCTCCGATATGAAAAACTGTTTTTT.

This clone was counted between two and nine times. CDR3 residues: CASSDYGAEPQHF. The DNA for the CDR3 is TGCGCCAGCAGTGACTATGGGGCAGAGCCCCAGCATTTT. The rearrangement links TRBV10-2 to TRBJ1-5, with TRBD1 as a possible D gene (5 bases). The CDR3 is made up of 13 amino acids. V lost 3 bases, J lost 8 bases, and 11 bases lay in between. Per the germline V gene, CDR1 is WSHSY and CDR2 is SAAADI.

The chain has TRBV10-2 and TRBJ1-4; 9 bases map to TRBD1. V shed 8 bases and J 8 bases; nucleotides not matched to a gene: 9. Per germline, CDR1 WSHSY and CDR2 SAAADI. The CDR3 extends over 14 amino acids. The DNA for the CDR3 is TGCGCCAGCGGTGCCGGGACAGGGTACGAAAAACTGTTTTTT. Translating it yields CASGAGTGYEKLFF.

By share, this clone ranks as medium-sized (0.01 to 0.1%). The rearrangement joins TRBV5-8 to TRBJ1-5; D remains unclear. The CDR3 has 16 residues. Germline V gives CDR1 SGHTS, CDR2 YDEGEE. V shed 2 bases and J shed 1 base, with 13 bases lying between them. The DNA of the CDR3 is TGTGCCAGCAGCTTATCATCGTCTTGGAGCAATCAGCCCCAGCATTTT. Protein product: CASSLSSSWSNQPQHF.

The rearrangement joins TRBV15 to TRBJ1-4; 8 bases are a match to TRBD1. After removal of 7 bases from V and 5 bases from J, the junction contained 9 bases not matched to a gene. The CDR3 runs to 15 residues. Germline CDR1 reads LNHNV; CDR2 reads YYDKDF (reference sequence). The CDR3 loop is CATKDRAYSNEKLFF. The CDR3 bases are TGTGCCACCAAGGACAGGGCGTATTCGAATGAAAAACTGTTTTTT.